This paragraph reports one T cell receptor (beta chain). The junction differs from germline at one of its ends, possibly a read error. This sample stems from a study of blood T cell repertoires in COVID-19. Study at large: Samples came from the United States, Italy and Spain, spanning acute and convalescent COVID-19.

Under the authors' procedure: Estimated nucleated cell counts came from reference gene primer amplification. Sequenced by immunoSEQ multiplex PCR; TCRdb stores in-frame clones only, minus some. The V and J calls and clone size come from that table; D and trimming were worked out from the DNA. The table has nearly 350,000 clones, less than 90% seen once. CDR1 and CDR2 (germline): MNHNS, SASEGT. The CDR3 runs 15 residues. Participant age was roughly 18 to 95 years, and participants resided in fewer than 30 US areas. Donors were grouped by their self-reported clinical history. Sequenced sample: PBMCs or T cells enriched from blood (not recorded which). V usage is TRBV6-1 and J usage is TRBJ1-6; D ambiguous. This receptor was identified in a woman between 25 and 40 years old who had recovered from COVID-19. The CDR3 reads CASREVHSYNSPLHF. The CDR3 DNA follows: TGTGCCAGCAGAGAAGTACACTCCTATAATTCACCCCTCCACTTT.